This T cell receptor (beta chain) emerged from a study of blood T cell repertoires in COVID-19. For the study at large: The analysed material was cDNA or gDNA that came from T cells, B-cell-depleted T cells, or PBMCs.

Here immunoSEQ multiplex PCR was the method, and the copy in TCRdb shows in-frame clones only, minus some. The data show over 100,000 clones, 82% seen once. This CDR3 region has 15 residues. Germline V lookup: CDR1 MNHNY, CDR2 SVGAGI (reference sequence). J was trimmed by 6 bases and V by 4 bases; bases with no gene match: 9. Sequencing input: peripheral blood. The sequence was obtained from a woman in her 70s with acute or convalescent COVID-19. V gene TRBV6-6 combines with J gene TRBJ2-3; 8 bases align to TRBD2. The CDR3 here is CASSFSGGASDTQYF. Written as DNA, the CDR3 is TGTGCCAGCAGTTTCTCCGGGGGGGCTTCCGATACGCAGTATTTT.